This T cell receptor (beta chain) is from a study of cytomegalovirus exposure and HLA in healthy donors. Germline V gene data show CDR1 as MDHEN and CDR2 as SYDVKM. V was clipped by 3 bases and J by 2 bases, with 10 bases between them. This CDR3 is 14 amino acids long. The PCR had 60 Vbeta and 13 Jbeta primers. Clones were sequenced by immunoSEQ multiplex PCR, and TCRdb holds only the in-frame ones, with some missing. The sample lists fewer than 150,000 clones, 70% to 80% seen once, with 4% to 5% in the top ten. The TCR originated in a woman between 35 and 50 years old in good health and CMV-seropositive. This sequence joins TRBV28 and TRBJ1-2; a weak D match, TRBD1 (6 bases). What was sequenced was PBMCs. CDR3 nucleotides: TGTGCCAGCAGTTTTCCAGGGGTCAACTATGGCTACACCTTC. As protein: CASSFPGVNYGYTF.